This TCR beta chain was retrieved from a study of blood T cells in healthy people across ages. Trimming cost V 4 bases and J 10 bases, with 21 bases left between them. The germline CDR1 and CDR2 sequences are SGHRS and YFSETQ. The CDR3 covers 15 residues. This clonotype was seen more than once but under ten times. Alongside a J-beta primer mix, a sample-barcoded 5' primer served in a second PCR lasting about 7 to 11 cycles. TCRdb re-analysed the 5' RACE reads in MiXCR, keeping a single row per CDR3 protein. The sample contains 1.5 million to 2 million distinct CDR3 sequences, under 30% of which appear only once.

This TCR came from a woman in her twenties or thirties in good health. What was sequenced was blood. The V and J genes are TRBV5-1 and TRBJ2-1; weak D call: TRBD1 (5 bases). CDR3 sequence: CASSPIDSQGSEQFF. In DNA, the CDR3 is TGCGCCAGCAGCCCCATTGATAGTCAGGGATCGGAGCAGTTCTTC. The variable domain in full, completed from reference TRBV5-1 and TRBJ2-1, reads KAGVTQTPRYLIKTRGQQVTLSCSPISGHRSVSWYQQTPGQGLQFLFEYFSETQRNKGNFPGRFSGRQFSNSRSEMNVSTLELGDSALYLCASSPIDSQGSEQFFGPGTRLTVL.